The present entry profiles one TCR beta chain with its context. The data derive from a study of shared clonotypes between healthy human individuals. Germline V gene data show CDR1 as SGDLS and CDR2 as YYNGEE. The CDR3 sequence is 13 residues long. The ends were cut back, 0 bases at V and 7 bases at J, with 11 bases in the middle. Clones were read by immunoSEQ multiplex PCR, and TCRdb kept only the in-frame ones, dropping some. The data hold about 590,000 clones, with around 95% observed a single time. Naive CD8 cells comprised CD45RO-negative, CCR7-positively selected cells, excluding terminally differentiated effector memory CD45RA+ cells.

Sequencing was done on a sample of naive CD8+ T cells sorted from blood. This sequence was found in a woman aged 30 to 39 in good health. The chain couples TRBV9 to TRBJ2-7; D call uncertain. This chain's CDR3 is CASSVDGVEEQYF. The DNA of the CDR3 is TGTGCCAGCAGCGTAGATGGGGTGGAGGAGCAGTACTTC.